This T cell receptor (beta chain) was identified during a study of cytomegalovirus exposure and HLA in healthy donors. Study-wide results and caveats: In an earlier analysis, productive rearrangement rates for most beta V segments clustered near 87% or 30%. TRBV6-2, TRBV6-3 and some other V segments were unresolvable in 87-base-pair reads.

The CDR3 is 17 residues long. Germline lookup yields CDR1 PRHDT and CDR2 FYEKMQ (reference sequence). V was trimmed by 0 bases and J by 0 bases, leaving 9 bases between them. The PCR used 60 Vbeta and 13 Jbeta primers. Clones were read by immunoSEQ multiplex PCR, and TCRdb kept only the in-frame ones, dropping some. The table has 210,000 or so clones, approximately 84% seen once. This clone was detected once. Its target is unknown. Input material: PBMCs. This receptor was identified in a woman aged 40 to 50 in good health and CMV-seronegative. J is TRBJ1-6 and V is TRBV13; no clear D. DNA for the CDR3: TGTGCCAGCAGCTTAGGCCTCGGTAGCTCCTATAATTCACCCCTCCACTTT. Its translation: CASSLGLGSSYNSPLHF.